The 29 T cell receptor beta chains below come from one sample, sequenced in a study of CD4 T cells in relation to SARS-CoV-2 and coronaviruses. The unexposed donors gave CD4+ T cells in about 2010-2019, prior to COVID-19. Isolation of CD4+ T cells took place after approximately eleven days in culture. The repertoire was sequenced with immunoSEQ multiplex PCR; TCRdb's copy has only in-frame clones and lacks some. The table lists 16,000 or so clones, about 82% of them singletons. Antigens for these TCRs are unknown. The sequenced sample was CD4+ T cells from PBMCs, cultured in vitro. The origin of the receptors is a human donor in good health.

The chain combines TRBV27 with TRBJ2-7; D remains unclear. V gave up 1 base and J gave up 5 bases, with 15 bases separating them. Germline loops: CDR1 MNHEY, CDR2 SMNVEV (reference sequence). There are 15 residues in the CDR3. CDR3 in amino acids: CASSLLRSKLNEQYF. CDR3 bases: TGTGCCAGCAGTTTATTGCGGTCCAAGCTCAACGAGCAGTACTTC.

The rearrangement joins TRBV30 to TRBJ2-7, with D maybe TRBD2 (6 bases). There are 16 residues in the CDR3. The germline V and J ends were trimmed by 2 bases and 0 bases, with 17 bases remaining between them. The V gene's germline CDR1 is GTSNPN and CDR2 SVGIG (reference sequence). CDR3 sequence reads: CAWSSAGSGLSYEQYF. The CDR3, as DNA: TGTGCCTGGAGTAGCGCAGGAAGCGGGCTCTCCTACGAGCAGTACTTC.

CDR3 residues: CASSHLAGGPYNEQFF. DNA for the CDR3: TGTGCCAGCAGCCATCTAGCGGGAGGGCCTTACAATGAGCAGTTCTTC. The chain recombines TRBV3-1 (or the pseudogene TRBV3-2) with TRBJ2-1; 12 bases are shared with TRBD2. Germline lookup yields CDR1 LGHDT and CDR2 YNNKEL (reference sequence). This CDR3 spans 16 amino acids. Trimming took 3 bases from V and 4 from J; bases not matched to a gene: 4.

The genes are TRBV28 and TRBJ1-4; D not certain. The CDR3 length is 11 residues. Germline CDR1 reads MDHEN; CDR2 reads SYDVKM. V was pared by 7 bases and J by 6 bases, with 6 bases between. The CDR3 loop is CASTSDEKLFF. CDR3 coding DNA: TGTGCCAGCACCTCAGATGAAAAACTGTTTTTT. The full variable domain, completed using reference TRBV28 and TRBJ1-4, is DVKVTQSSRYLVKRTGEKVFLECVQDMDHENMFWYRQDPGLGLRLIYFSYDVKMKEKGDIPEGYSVSREKKERFSLILESASTNQTSMYLCASTSDEKLFFGSGTQLSVL.

V gene TRBV14 combines with J gene TRBJ1-5; no definite D call. V was trimmed by 5 bases and J by 2 bases, leaving 10 bases between them. The germline V gene has CDR1 SGHDN and CDR2 FVKESK. The CDR3 length is 14 residues. Written as DNA, the CDR3 is TGTGCCAGCAGCAGAGGCGGGGGCAATCAGCCCCAGCATTTT. The encoded protein is CASSRGGGNQPQHF.

This chain uses TRBV30 with TRBJ2-3; no firm D call. This CDR3 region has 14 residues. V lost 3 bases and J lost 0, with 10 bases in between. Germline V gene data show CDR1 as GTSNPN and CDR2 as SVGIG (reference sequence). In DNA, the CDR3 is TGTGCCTGGAGCACTAAGGCTAGCACAGATACGCAGTATTTT. Protein: CAWSTKASTDTQYF.

This rearrangement joins TRBV11-1 to TRBJ2-2; 8 bases match TRBD1. Germline loops: CDR1 SGHAT, CDR2 FQDESV (reference sequence). This CDR3 is built from 16 residues. V gave up 2 bases and J gave up 1 base; unmatched junction bases: 3. CDR3 region: CASSLITGGNTGELFF. The DNA of the CDR3 is TGTGCCAGCAGCTTAATAACAGGGGGGAACACCGGGGAGCTGTTTTTT.

The chain recombines TRBV5-4 with TRBJ2-1; tentatively, D is TRBD2 (6 bases). The CDR3 spans 16 residues. Germline V lookup: CDR1 SGHNT, CDR2 YYREEE (reference sequence). V dropped 6 bases and J dropped 5 bases, with 21 bases sitting between them. The CDR3 reads CASKRPLGGVDNEQFF. DNA of the CDR3: TGTGCCAGCAAACGGCCGCTGGGGGGAGTCGACAATGAGCAGTTCTTC.

The V call is TRBV9, the J call TRBJ1-2; 7 nucleotides align to TRBD1. With V trimmed by 4 bases and J by 3 bases, 12 bases remained unmatched. The germline V gene has CDR1 SGDLS and CDR2 YYNGEE. The CDR3 sequence is 16 residues long. The CDR3 sequence: CASSSRTGGIDYGYTF. As DNA, the CDR3 is TGTGCCAGCAGCTCACGGACAGGAGGTATAGACTATGGCTACACCTTC.

The rearrangement links TRBV11-2 to TRBJ2-4, with 11 bases lining up with TRBD1. Germline V gene data show CDR1 as SGHAT and CDR2 as FQNNGV. The CDR3 runs to 17 residues. The ends lost 5 bases at V and 2 bases at J; junction bases unmatched: 8. CDR3 amino acids: CASSLSGQGASKNIQYF. The CDR3, as DNA: TGTGCCAGCAGCCTTAGCGGACAGGGGGCTTCCAAAAACATTCAGTACTTC.

V gene TRBV5-1 combines with J gene TRBJ1-3; TRBD1 is a possible D gene (5 bases). In germline, CDR1 is SGHRS, CDR2 YFSETQ. CDR3 size: 16 residues. Trimming cost V 0 bases and J 4 bases, with 14 bases left between them. The CDR3 DNA reads as TGCGCCAGCAGCTTGGATGGGGGAGGTCCGGGAAACACCATATATTTT. Its protein is CASSLDGGGPGNTIYF. Looking up the rest from reference TRBV5-1 and TRBJ1-3 gives the full variable domain: KAGVTQTPRYLIKTRGQQVTLSCSPISGHRSVSWYQQTPGQGLQFLFEYFSETQRNKGNFPGRFSGRQFSNSRSEMNVSTLELGDSALYLCASSLDGGGPGNTIYFGEGSWLTVV.

The chain links TRBV19 to TRBJ2-1, with D perhaps TRBD1 (6 bases). The V end was cut by 5 bases, the J end by 1 base, with 15 bases between. The CDR3 is 16 residues long. CDR1 LNHDA and CDR2 SQIVND come from the germline V gene (reference sequence). The CDR3 is CASSALQGRSYNEQFF. CDR3 DNA: TGTGCCAGTAGTGCGCTACAGGGACGATCCTACAATGAGCAGTTCTTC.

This clone showed up just a few times. The genes are TRBV2 and TRBJ1-1, with unresolved D. Looked up from germline, CDR1 is SNHLY and CDR2 is FYNNEI. Trimming cost V 8 bases and J 1 base, with 11 bases left between them. The length of the CDR3 is 13 residues. This chain's CDR3 is CASSTARNTEAFF. CDR3 DNA: TGTGCCAGCTCAACCGCCAGGAACACTGAAGCTTTCTTT. Full variable domain (outside the CDR3, taken from reference TRBV2 and TRBJ1-1): EPEVTQTPSHQVTQMGQEVILRCVPISNHLYFYWYRQILGQKVEFLVSFYNNEISEKSEIFDDQFSVERPDGSNFTLKIRSTKLEDSAMYFCASSTARNTEAFFGQGTRLTVV.

V is TRBV5-6 and J is TRBJ2-4; D unresolved. V gave up 4 bases and J gave up 9 bases, with 14 bases separating them. Germline loops: CDR1 SGHDT, CDR2 YYEEEE. The CDR3 loop spans 13 amino acids. The CDR3 loop is CASSPEESGIQYF. CDR3 sequence (DNA): TGTGCCAGCAGCCCCGAGGAGTCCGGCATTCAGTACTTC.

The chain employs TRBV15 and TRBJ2-7; D perhaps matches TRBD2 (6 bases). Germline V CDR1 and CDR2: LNHNV, YYDKDF (reference sequence). V lost 1 base and J lost 6, with 13 bases in between. This CDR3 has 14 amino acids. CDR3 in amino acids: CATSRASSGLEQYF. CDR3 DNA: TGTGCCACCAGCAGAGCCTCCTCGGGACTCGAGCAGTACTTC.

The rearrangement links TRBV28 to TRBJ1-5; perhaps TRBD1 as D (6 bases). Trimming shortened V by 7 bases and J by 7 bases, and 17 bases separated the two germline ends. The CDR3 extends over 14 amino acids. From germline, CDR1 is MDHEN and CDR2 SYDVKM. The CDR3 DNA follows: TGTGCCAGCACAGTTGGGGGGGCGAGCCAGCCCCAGCATTTT. This encodes CASTVGGASQPQHF.

For the CDR3, the DNA is TGTGCCATCAGTGATTCTCAGGGGGACAAAAACATTCAGTACTTC. It specifies CAISDSQGDKNIQYF. The gene calls are TRBV10-3 and TRBJ2-4; 7 bases line up with TRBD1. Germline V CDR1 and CDR2: ENHRY, SYGVKD. The CDR3 contains 15 residues. With 3 bases clipped from V and 3 bases from J, the junction kept 5 bases outside the gene matches.

V gene TRBV10-3 combines with J gene TRBJ1-1; D remains ambiguous. Trimming shortened V by 2 bases and J by 10 bases, and 14 bases separated the two germline ends. Germline CDR1 reads ENHRY; CDR2 reads SYGVKD. CDR3 length: 13 residues. Here the CDR3 reads CAISEPNREGAFF. CDR3 DNA: TGTGCCATCAGTGAGCCGAACCGGGAGGGAGCTTTCTTT.

The rearrangement uses TRBV27 and TRBJ2-7; the D is unclear. From germline, CDR1 is MNHEY and CDR2 SMNVEV (reference sequence). CDR3 size: 10 residues. V lost 8 bases to trimming and J lost 6 bases, with 8 bases between them. CDR3 amino acids: CASPNSEQYF. The DNA of the CDR3 is TGTGCCAGCCCTAATAGCGAGCAGTACTTC.

The chain employs TRBV6-5 and TRBJ2-1; D call uncertain. The length of the CDR3 is 11 residues. Germline V CDR1 and CDR2: MNHEY, SVGAGI. The V and J ends lost 7 bases and 9 bases respectively, with 10 bases between them. CDR3 in amino acids: CASMPPGEQFF. The CDR3 coding sequence is TGTGCCAGCATGCCCCCGGGTGAGCAGTTCTTC.

Written as DNA, the CDR3 is TGCAGCGTTGGCCGAACAGGGGCCAGCACAGATACGCAGTATTTT. As protein: CSVGRTGASTDTQYF. The chain joins TRBV29-1 to TRBJ2-3, with TRBD1 matching 7 bases. CDR1 and CDR2 from the germline V gene are SQVTM and ANQGSEA. V shed 4 bases, J shed 0 bases, and the junction held 7 bases outside the gene matches. The CDR3 contains 15 residues.

The chain recombines TRBV5-1 with TRBJ2-2; D uncertain. The CDR3 has 14 amino acids. V lost 4 bases and J lost 2, with 9 bases in between. Germline CDR1 and CDR2: SGHRS and YFSETQ. Written as DNA, the CDR3 is TGCGCCAGCAGCCCAATAATTAACACCGGGGAGCTGTTTTTT. Translation: CASSPIINTGELFF.

The chain couples TRBV12-5 to TRBJ2-2; D is undetermined. The V and J ends lost 2 bases and 5 bases respectively, with 12 bases between them. In germline, CDR1 is LGHNT, CDR2 FRNRAP. This CDR3 region has 15 residues. The CDR3 is CASGLFTGETGELFF. The CDR3 DNA sequence: TGTGCTAGTGGTTTGTTCACTGGGGAAACCGGGGAGCTGTTTTTT.

The V call is TRBV28, the J call TRBJ2-7, with 14 positions matching TRBD2. The V and J ends lost 8 bases and 1 base, in that order; junction bases with no gene match: 1. The CDR3 is made up of 14 amino acids. Germline V gene lookup returns CDR1 MDHEN and CDR2 SYDVKM. CDR3 DNA sequence: TGTGCCAGCGGGACTAGCGGGAGTTCCTACGAGCAGTACTTC. It is translated as CASGTSGSSYEQYF.

This chain joins TRBV30 and TRBJ1-2; D gene unclear. V was clipped by 7 bases and J by 5 bases, with 11 bases between them. Germline-derived CDR1 and CDR2 are GTSNPN and SVGIG (reference sequence). The CDR3 loop spans 11 amino acids. The CDR3 sequence is CAFTQQYGYTF. For the CDR3, the DNA is TGTGCCTTCACACAACAATATGGCTACACCTTC.

The chain combines TRBV7-9 with TRBJ1-1; D may be TRBD1 (5 bases). Deletions cut 7 bases from V and 5 bases from J, with 17 bases between. This CDR3 comprises 14 residues. Per germline, CDR1 SEHNR and CDR2 FQNEAQ (reference sequence). The CDR3 region is CASILFRGGTEAFF. CDR3 DNA sequence: TGTGCCAGCATCCTCTTTAGGGGAGGAACTGAAGCTTTCTTT.

The rearrangement links TRBV6-1 to TRBJ1-2; tentatively, D is TRBD1 (6 bases). Trimming left V 3 bases short and J 6 bases short, with 20 bases between. Germline CDR1 is MNHNS and CDR2 is SASEGT. The CDR3 sequence is 16 residues long. The chain's CDR3 is CASSDAGWGAYDGYTF. The DNA of the CDR3 is TGTGCCAGCAGTGATGCCGGCTGGGGGGCTTACGATGGCTACACCTTC.

V is TRBV4-1 and J is TRBJ2-3; D possibly corresponds to TRBD2 (6 bases). Germline V gene sequence: CDR1 MGHRA, CDR2 YSYEKL. Trimming shortened V by 4 bases and J by 1 base, and 9 bases separated the two germline ends. The CDR3 has 14 residues. The CDR3 bases are TGCGCCAGCAGCCTGGGACTTCGCACAGATACGCAGTATTTT. Amino acid sequence: CASSLGLRTDTQYF.

This clone was counted a few times. The chain carries TRBV28 and TRBJ1-5; D remains ambiguous. CDR3 length: 15 amino acids. Germline CDR1 MDHEN, CDR2 SYDVKM. V dropped 2 bases and J dropped 0 bases, with 8 bases sitting between them. This CDR3 reads CASSLPGISNQPQHF. DNA for the CDR3: TGTGCCAGCAGTTTACCCGGGATTAGCAATCAGCCCCAGCATTTT.